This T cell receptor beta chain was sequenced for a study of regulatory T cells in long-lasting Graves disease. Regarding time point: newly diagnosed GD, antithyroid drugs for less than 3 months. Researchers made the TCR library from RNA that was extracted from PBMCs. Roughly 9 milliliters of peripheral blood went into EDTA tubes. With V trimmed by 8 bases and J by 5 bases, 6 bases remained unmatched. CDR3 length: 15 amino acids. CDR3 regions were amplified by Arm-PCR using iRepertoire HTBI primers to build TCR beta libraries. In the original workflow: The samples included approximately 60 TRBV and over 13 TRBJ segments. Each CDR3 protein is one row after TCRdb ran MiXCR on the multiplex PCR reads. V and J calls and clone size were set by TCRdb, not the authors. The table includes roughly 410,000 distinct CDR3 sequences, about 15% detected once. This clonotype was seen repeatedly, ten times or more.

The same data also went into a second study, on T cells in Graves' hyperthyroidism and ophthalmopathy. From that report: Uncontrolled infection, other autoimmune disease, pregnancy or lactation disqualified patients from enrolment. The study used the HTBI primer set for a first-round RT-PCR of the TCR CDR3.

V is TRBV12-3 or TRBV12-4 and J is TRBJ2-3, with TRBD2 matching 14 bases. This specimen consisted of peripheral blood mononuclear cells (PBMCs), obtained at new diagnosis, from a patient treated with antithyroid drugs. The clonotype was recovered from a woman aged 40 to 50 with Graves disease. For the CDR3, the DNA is TGTGCCAGCGGGACGGGACTAGCGGGAGTAGATACGCAGTATTTT. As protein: CASGTGLAGVDTQYF.